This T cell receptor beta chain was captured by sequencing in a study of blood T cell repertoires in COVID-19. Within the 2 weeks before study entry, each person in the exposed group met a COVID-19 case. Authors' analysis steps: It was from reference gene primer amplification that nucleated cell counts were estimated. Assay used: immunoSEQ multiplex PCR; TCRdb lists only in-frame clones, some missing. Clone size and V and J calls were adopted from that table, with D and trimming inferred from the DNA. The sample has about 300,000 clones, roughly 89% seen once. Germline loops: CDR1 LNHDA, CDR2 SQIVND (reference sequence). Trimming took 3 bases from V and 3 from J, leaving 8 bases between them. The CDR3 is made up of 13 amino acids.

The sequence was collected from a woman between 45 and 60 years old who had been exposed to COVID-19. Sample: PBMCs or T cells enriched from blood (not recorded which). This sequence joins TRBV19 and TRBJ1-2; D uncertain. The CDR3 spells CASSMYQDYGYTF. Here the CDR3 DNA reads TGTGCCAGTAGTATGTATCAGGACTATGGCTACACCTTC.